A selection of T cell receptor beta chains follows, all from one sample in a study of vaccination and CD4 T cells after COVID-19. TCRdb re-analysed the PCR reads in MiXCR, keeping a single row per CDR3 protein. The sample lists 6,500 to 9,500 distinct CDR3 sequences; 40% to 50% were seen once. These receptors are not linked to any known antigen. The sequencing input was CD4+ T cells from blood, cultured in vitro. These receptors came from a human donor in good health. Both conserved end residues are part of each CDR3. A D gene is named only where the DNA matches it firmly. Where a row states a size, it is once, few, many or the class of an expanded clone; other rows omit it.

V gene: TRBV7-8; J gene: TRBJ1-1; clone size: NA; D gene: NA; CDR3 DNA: TGTGCCAGCAGCTTACGTAGAACGGGGGCGCAAGTCCACACTGAAGCTTTCTTT; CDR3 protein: CASSLRRTGAQVHTEAFF
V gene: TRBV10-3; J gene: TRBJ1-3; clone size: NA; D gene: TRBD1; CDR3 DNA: TGTGCCATCAGTGAACGACAGGGCTCTGGAAACACCATATATTTT; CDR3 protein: CAISERQGSGNTIYF
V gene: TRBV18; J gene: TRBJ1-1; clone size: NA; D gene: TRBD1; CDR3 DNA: TGTGCCAGCTCACCCGTGAATCGACAGGGGGGCACTGAAGCTTTCTTT; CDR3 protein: CASSPVNRQGGTEAFF
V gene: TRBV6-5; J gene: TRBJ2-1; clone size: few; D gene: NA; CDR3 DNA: TGTGCCAGCAGTTATGACCTTGCAGCGACTGAGCAGTTCTTC; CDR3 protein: CASSYDLAATEQFF
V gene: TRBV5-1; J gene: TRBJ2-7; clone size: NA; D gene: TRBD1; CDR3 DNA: TGCGCCAGCAGCGTCATAACCGGGACAGGGACTAACGAGCAGTACTTC; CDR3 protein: CASSVITGTGTNEQYF
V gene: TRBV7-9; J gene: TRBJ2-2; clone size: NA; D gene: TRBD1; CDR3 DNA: TGTGCCACGGGACAGCCGAACACCGGGGAGCTGTTTTTT; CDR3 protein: CATGQPNTGELFF
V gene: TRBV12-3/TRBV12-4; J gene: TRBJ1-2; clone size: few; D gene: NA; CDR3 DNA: TGTGCCAGCAGCACCCTCTTAACAGACTATGGCTACACCTTC; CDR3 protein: CASSTLLTDYGYTF
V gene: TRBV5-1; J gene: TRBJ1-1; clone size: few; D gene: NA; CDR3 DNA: TGCGCCAGCAGCTTGGCAAGGGGTGGCACTGAAGCTTTCTTT; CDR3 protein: CASSLARGGTEAFF
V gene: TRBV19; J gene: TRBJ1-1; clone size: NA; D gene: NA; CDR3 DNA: TGTGCCAGTACCACCGGGGTTGCGGCTGAAGCTTTCTTT; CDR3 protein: CASTTGVAAEAFF
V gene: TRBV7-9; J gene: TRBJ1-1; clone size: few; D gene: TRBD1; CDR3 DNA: TGTGCCAGCATCCCCAGGGACAGGGGTGGAACTGAAGCTTTCTTT; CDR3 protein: CASIPRDRGGTEAFF
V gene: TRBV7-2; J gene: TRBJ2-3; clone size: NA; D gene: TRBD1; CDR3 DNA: TGTGCCAGCAGCTCACAGGGGTTCACAGATACGCAGTATTTT; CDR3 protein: CASSSQGFTDTQYF
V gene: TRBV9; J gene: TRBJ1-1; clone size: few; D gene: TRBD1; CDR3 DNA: TGTGCCAGCAGCGTAGGGCCCACACAGGGGGCTGAAGCTTTCTTT; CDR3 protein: CASSVGPTQGAEAFF
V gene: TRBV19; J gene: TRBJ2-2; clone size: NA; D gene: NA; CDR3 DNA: TGTGCCAGTAGCCAAGGCCGGGGCAGCGCGAACACCGGGGAGCTGTTTTTT; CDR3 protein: CASSQGRGSANTGELFF
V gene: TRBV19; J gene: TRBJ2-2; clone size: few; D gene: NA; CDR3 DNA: TGTGCCAGTAGTATCCCCCCAGGGGCGAACACCGGGGAGCTGTTTTTT; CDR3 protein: CASSIPPGANTGELFF
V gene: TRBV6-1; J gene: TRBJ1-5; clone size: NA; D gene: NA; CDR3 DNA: TGTGCCAGCCAAAGAGGAAATCAGCCCCAGCATTTT; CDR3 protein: CASQRGNQPQHF
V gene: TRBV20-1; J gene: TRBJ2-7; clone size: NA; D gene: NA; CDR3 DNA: TGCAGTGCTAGAGCTGGGGGGCGGGAGCAGTACTTC; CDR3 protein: CSARAGGREQYF
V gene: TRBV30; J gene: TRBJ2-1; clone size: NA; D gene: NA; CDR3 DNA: TGTGCCTGGAGGGGACACCTACGAAATGAGCAGTTCTTC; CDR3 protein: CAWRGHLRNEQFF
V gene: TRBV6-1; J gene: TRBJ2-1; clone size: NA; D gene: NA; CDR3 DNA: TGTGCCAGCAGTAGTAGCGGACCCAATGAGCAGTTCTTC; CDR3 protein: CASSSSGPNEQFF
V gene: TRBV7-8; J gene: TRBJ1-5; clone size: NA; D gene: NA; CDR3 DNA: TGTGCCAGCAGCTTAGGAGGATACAATCAGCCCCAGCATTTT; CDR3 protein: CASSLGGYNQPQHF
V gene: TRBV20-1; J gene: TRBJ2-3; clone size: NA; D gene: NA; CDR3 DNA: TGCAGTGCTAGAGATCGAATTCATATCGCGCAAGATACGCAGTATTTT; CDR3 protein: CSARDRIHIAQDTQYF
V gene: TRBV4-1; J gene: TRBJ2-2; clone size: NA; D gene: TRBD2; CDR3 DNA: TGCGCCAGCAGCCAACCGGGACTAGCGACCGGGGAGCTGTTTTTT; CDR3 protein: CASSQPGLATGELFF
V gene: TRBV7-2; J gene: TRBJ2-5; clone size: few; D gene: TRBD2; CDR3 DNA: TGTGCCAGCAGCCAAATAAGACTAGCGGGGGGGCTGGAGACCCAGTACTTC; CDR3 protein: CASSQIRLAGGLETQYF
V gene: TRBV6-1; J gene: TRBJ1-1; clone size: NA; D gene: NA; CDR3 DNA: TGTGCCAGCAGTGGGGGCGTGGGTCCGGACACTGAAGCTTTCTTT; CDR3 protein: CASSGGVGPDTEAFF
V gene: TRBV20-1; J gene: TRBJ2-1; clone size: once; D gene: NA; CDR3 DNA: TGCAGTGCCCGTCTAGCATATAACTACAATGAGCAGTTCTTC; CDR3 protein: CSARLAYNYNEQFF
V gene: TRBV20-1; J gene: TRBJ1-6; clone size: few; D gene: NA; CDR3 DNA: TGCAGTGCTCTCTCCGGTTACCTAAGGTCACCCCTCCACTTT; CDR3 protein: CSALSGYLRSPLHF
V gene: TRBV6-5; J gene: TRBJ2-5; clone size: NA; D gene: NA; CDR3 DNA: TGTGCCAGCAGTTACTTGGCCCGGGGCTCGGAAGAGACCCAGTACTTC; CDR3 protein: CASSYLARGSEETQYF
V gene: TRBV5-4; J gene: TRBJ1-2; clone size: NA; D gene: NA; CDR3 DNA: TGTGCCAGCAGGGGCCTCAGGGGAAGGGGGTTGGATGGCTACACCTTC; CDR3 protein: CASRGLRGRGLDGYTF
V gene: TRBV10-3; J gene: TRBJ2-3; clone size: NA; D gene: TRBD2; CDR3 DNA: TGTGCCACCGGGACTAGCGGGGGGAGCACAGATACGCAGTATTTT; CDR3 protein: CATGTSGGSTDTQYF
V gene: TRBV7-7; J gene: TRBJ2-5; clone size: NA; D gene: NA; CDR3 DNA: TGTGCCAGCAGCTTAGATAGACAACAAGAGACCCAGTACTTC; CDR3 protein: CASSLDRQQETQYF
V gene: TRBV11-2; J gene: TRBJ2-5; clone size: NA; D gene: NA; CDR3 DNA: TGTGCCAGCAGCCGACGGCAGATCCGTACGATTCGCGAAAAAGAGACCCAGTACTTC; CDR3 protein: CASSRRQIRTIREKETQYF
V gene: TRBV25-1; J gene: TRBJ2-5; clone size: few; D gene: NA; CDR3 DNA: TGTGCCAGCAGTGAGGGGGGGCTCGGATGGGGGATCCAAGAGACCCAGTACTTC; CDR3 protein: CASSEGGLGWGIQETQYF
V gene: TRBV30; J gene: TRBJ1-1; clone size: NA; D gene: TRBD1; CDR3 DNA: TGTGCCTGGAGTCAATTCCTCCCGGGACAGGGGGGCACTGAAGCTTTCTTT; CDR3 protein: CAWSQFLPGQGGTEAFF
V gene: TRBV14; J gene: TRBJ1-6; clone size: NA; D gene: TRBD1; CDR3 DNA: TGTGCCAGCAGCCAAGATGGGACAGGCCAGCGCCTCCACTTT; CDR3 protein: CASSQDGTGQRLHF
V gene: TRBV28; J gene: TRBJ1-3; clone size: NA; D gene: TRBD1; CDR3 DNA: TGTGCCAGCAGTTTTCAGGGGGCTGAACTTAGAAACACCATATATTTT; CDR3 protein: CASSFQGAELRNTIYF
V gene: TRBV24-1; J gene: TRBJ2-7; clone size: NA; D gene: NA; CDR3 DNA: TGTGCCACCAGTGCCGTCGGAGGGTCCGAGCAGTACTTC; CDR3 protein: CATSAVGGSEQYF
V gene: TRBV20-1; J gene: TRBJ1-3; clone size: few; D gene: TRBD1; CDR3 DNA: TGCAGTGCTATGACAGGGTCTGGAAACACCATATATTTT; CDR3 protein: CSAMTGSGNTIYF
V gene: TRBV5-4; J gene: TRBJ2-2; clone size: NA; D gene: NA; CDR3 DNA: TGTGCCAGCAGCGGGGGGGGTACAGGGATGGCCGGGGAGCTGTTTTTT; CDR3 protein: CASSGGGTGMAGELFF
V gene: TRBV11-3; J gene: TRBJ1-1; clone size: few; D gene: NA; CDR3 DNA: TGTGCCAGCAGCTTAGATGGTCGGGAGGGACAAACTGAAGCTTTCTTT; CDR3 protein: CASSLDGREGQTEAFF
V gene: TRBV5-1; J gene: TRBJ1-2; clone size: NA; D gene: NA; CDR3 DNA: TGCGCCAGCAGCTTGGAGGGGGTGCCTCATAGTGGCTACACCTTC; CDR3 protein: CASSLEGVPHSGYTF
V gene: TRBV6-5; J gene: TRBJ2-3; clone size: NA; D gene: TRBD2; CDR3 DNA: TGTGCCAGCAGTTATCTAGCGGGTCCAAATACGCAGTATTTT; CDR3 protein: CASSYLAGPNTQYF
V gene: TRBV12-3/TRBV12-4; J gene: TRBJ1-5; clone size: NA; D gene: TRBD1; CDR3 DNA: TGTGCCAGCAGCGAAACAGGGGGCAGTCAGCCCCAGCATTTT; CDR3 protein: CASSETGGSQPQHF
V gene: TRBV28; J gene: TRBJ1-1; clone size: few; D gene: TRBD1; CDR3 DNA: TGTGCCAGCAGTGGGGTAGACAGGGTCGACACTGAAGCTTTCTTT; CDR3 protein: CASSGVDRVDTEAFF
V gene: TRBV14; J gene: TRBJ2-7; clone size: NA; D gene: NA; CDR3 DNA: TGTGCCAGCAGCCGACTATTGGGCCGCTCCTACGAGCAGTACTTC; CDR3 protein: CASSRLLGRSYEQYF